The 21 T cell receptor beta chains in this list originate from one sample, sequenced in a study of blood T cell repertoires in COVID-19. Libraries were prepared by immunoSEQ multiplex PCR; TCRdb keeps only in-frame clonotypes and omits some of them. The table includes some 87,000 clones, around 76% detected once. The sequencing sample was made of peripheral blood. These receptors all stem from a human donor in a cohort sampled during active COVID-19.

The chain links TRBV18 to TRBJ2-1; D perhaps matches TRBD1 (6 bases). CDR1 and CDR2 (germline): KGHSH, LQKENI. The CDR3 runs 15 residues. The V and J ends lost 2 bases and 5 bases respectively, with 13 bases between them. The chain's CDR3 is CASSPTGSLNNEQFF. CDR3 nucleotide sequence: TGTGCCAGCTCACCAACAGGGTCCCTCAACAATGAGCAGTTCTTC.

The chain couples TRBV21-1 to TRBJ2-7; TRBD2 is the table's D call, not checked against the DNA. TRBV21-1 counts as a pseudogene. The CDR3 is 15 residues long. Here the CDR3 DNA reads TGTGCCAGCAGCAAAGTGAGGGAGGGTACCTACGAGCAGTACGTC. Protein sequence: CASSKVREGTYEQYV.

V usage is TRBV19 and J usage is TRBJ1-5; TRBD1 agrees at 7 bases. After removal of 1 base from V and 6 bases from J, the junction contained 3 bases not matched to a gene. CDR3 length equals 14 residues. CDR1 LNHDA and CDR2 SQIVND come from the germline V gene (reference sequence). CDR3 sequence: CASSIAGGGQPQHF. Written as DNA, the CDR3 is TGTGCCAGTAGTATAGCAGGGGGTGGTCAGCCCCAGCATTTT. The whole variable domain, remainder taken from reference TRBV19 and TRBJ1-5, is DGGITQSPKYLFRKEGQNVTLSCEQNLNHDAMYWYRQDPGQGLRLIYYSQIVNDFQKGDIAEGYSVSREKKESFPLTVTSAQKNPTAFYLCASSIAGGGQPQHFGDGTRLSIL.

J is TRBJ1-1 and V is TRBV20-1, with D maybe TRBD1 (5 bases). CDR3 length: 13 residues. Germline V lookup: CDR1 DFQATT, CDR2 SNEGSKA (reference sequence). The V gene lost 6 bases and the J gene lost 1 base, with 12 bases spanning the gap. For the CDR3, the DNA is TGCAGTGCCAGTGGGGCAGCGAACACTGAAGCTTTCTTT. Amino acid sequence: CSASGAANTEAFF.

V is TRBV7-9 and J is TRBJ1-5; maybe TRBD1 (5 bases). Trimming cost V 0 bases and J 1 base, with 13 bases left between them. The germline gives CDR1 SEHNR, CDR2 FQNEAQ (reference sequence). The CDR3 has 17 amino acids. The DNA for the CDR3 is TGTGCCAGCAGCTTAGCGCTTGGGGAGGGGAGCAATCAGCCCCAGCATTTT. This encodes CASSLALGEGSNQPQHF.

V usage is TRBV2 and J usage is TRBJ2-5; 9 bases map to TRBD1. Germline-derived CDR1 and CDR2 are SNHLY and FYNNEI. The CDR3 has 16 amino acids. V dropped 3 bases and J dropped 0; count of bases not matched to a gene: 5. The CDR3 bases are TGTGCCAGCAGTGAGAGGGACAGGGAATACCAAGAGACCCAGTACTTC. It codes for CASSERDREYQETQYF.

The chain joins TRBV24-1 to TRBJ1-2; no clear D. Germline assignment: CDR1 KGHDR and CDR2 SFDVKD. V was trimmed by 9 bases and J by 0 bases, leaving 13 bases between them. The CDR3 covers 14 residues. In DNA, the CDR3 is TGTGCCACCTCCGGAGAATTAGCTAACTATGGCTACACCTTC. This translates into CATSGELANYGYTF.

The rearrangement joins TRBV6-5 to TRBJ1-3; 10 bases agree with TRBD1. The J segment lost 4 bases and the V segment lost 8 bases, leaving 8 bases of the junction unmatched. The CDR3 has 15 residues. Germline CDR1 is MNHEY and CDR2 is SVGAGI. The chain's CDR3 is CASDRGTGAGNTIYF. The CDR3 nucleotides read TGTGCCAGCGATAGAGGGACAGGGGCCGGAAACACCATATATTTT.

The chain employs TRBV6-6 and TRBJ2-1; D perhaps matches TRBD2 (6 bases). This CDR3 has 15 residues. The V and J ends lost 7 bases and 10 bases respectively, with 23 bases between them. Germline V lookup: CDR1 MNHNY, CDR2 SVGAGI (reference sequence). Written as DNA, the CDR3 is TGTGCCAGCATCCTCTCCGGGACTGCGTTTATGGAGCAGTTCTTC. Translating it yields CASILSGTAFMEQFF.

The chain couples TRBV27 to TRBJ2-2, with TRBD2 matching 8 bases. This CDR3 spans 15 amino acids. CDR1 MNHEY and CDR2 SMNVEV come from the germline V gene (reference sequence). Trimming removed 6 bases from V and 9 bases from J; junction bases left unmatched: 12. CDR3 residues: CASSSIQRELRELFF. As DNA, the CDR3 is TGTGCCAGCAGCTCGATTCAGCGGGAGTTAAGGGAGCTGTTTTTT.

The chain employs TRBV14 and TRBJ1-6; D is undetermined. This CDR3 region has 15 residues. Trimming cost V 0 bases and J 5 bases, with 8 bases left between them. Germline assignment: CDR1 SGHDN and CDR2 FVKESK. CDR3 loop: CASSQDTAHNSPLHF. CDR3 DNA: TGTGCCAGCAGCCAAGATACAGCCCATAATTCACCCCTCCACTTT. The whole variable domain, remainder taken from reference TRBV14 and TRBJ1-6, is EAGVTQFPSHSVIEKGQTVTLRCDPISGHDNLYWYRRVMGKEIKFLLHFVKESKQDESGMPNNRFLAERTGGTYSTLKVQPAELEDSGVYFCASSQDTAHNSPLHFGNGTRLTVT.

This clone turned up a few times. CDR3 loop: CASSLGGSFYNEQFF. CDR3 sequence (DNA): TGTGCCAGCAGCTTAGGAGGGAGTTTCTACAATGAGCAGTTCTTC. V and J are TRBV7-2 and TRBJ2-1; possibly TRBD2 for D (5 bases). The CDR3 has 15 amino acids. V was trimmed by 1 base and J by 3 bases, leaving 10 bases between them. Germline V CDR1 and CDR2: SGHTA, FQGNSA.

This sequence joins TRBV10-1 and TRBJ2-3; D may be TRBD2 (5 bases). V dropped 6 bases and J dropped 2 bases, with 12 bases sitting between them. The CDR3 has 14 residues. Germline V CDR1 and CDR2: WNHNN, SYGVQD (reference sequence). In DNA form, the CDR3 reads TGCGCCAGCAGCGCAGCGGCCTCCACAGATACGCAGTATTTT. Translating it yields CASSAAASTDTQYF.

This chain joins TRBV5-6 and TRBJ2-3; D unresolved. The germline V gene has CDR1 SGHDT and CDR2 YYEEEE. Trimming cost V 2 bases and J 6 bases, with 7 bases left between them. The CDR3 has 12 amino acids. Written as DNA, the CDR3 is TGTGCCAGCAGCTTCCTCGGGGATACGCAGTATTTT. Its translation: CASSFLGDTQYF.

A few counts support this clone. This chain joins TRBV29-1 and TRBJ2-1, with TRBD2 matching 7 bases. Germline-derived CDR1 and CDR2 are SQVTM and ANQGSEA. Trimming at V came to 2 bases and at J to 2 bases, leaving 12 bases not matched to a gene. The CDR3 length is 17 residues. CDR3 region: CSVEWRGTVSPYNEQFF. The CDR3 nucleotides read TGCAGCGTTGAATGGCGGGGGACCGTCTCTCCCTACAATGAGCAGTTCTTC.

J is TRBJ2-3 and V is TRBV27; a weak D match, TRBD2 (6 bases). Germline V gene lookup returns CDR1 MNHEY and CDR2 SMNVEV (reference sequence). The CDR3 is 16 residues long. V lost 7 bases, J lost 6 bases, and 23 bases lay in between. CDR3 sequence reads: CASTFGAGLPSDTQYF. The CDR3 nucleotides read TGTGCCAGCACCTTTGGGGCGGGACTCCCGAGTGATACGCAGTATTTT.

V usage is TRBV5-6 and J usage is TRBJ2-7; weak D call: TRBD2 (7 bases). Germline values: CDR1 SGHDT, CDR2 YYEEEE. CDR3 length: 14 residues. V gave up 4 bases and J gave up 6 bases, with 17 bases separating them. For the CDR3, the DNA is TGTGCCAGCAGCAACTGGGGGGGCTGGGCCGAGCAGTACGTC. Translation: CASSNWGGWAEQYV.

This chain uses TRBV19 with TRBJ2-7; D is perhaps TRBD2 (6 bases). The length of the CDR3 is 15 residues. CDR1 LNHDA and CDR2 SQIVND come from the germline V gene (reference sequence). Trimming took 2 bases from V and 5 from J, leaving 16 bases between them. The CDR3 spells CASSIQSLTRNEQYF. Written as DNA, the CDR3 is TGTGCCAGTAGTATACAAAGCTTGACTAGGAACGAGCAGTACTTC.

V usage is TRBV9 and J usage is TRBJ2-1, with D possibly TRBD2 on 5 matching bases. The ends were cut back, 4 bases at V and 8 bases at J, with 28 bases in the middle. The CDR3 has 18 residues. The germline V gene has CDR1 SGDLS and CDR2 YYNGEE. CDR3 region: CASSPGGGGPASGYEQFF. The CDR3 nucleotides are TGTGCCAGCAGCCCCGGAGGAGGCGGGCCGGCCTCTGGGTATGAGCAGTTCTTC.

The chain couples TRBV6-1 to TRBJ2-3; tentatively, D is TRBD2 (7 bases). The V gene's germline CDR1 is MNHNS and CDR2 SASEGT. CDR3 size: 16 residues. Trimming cost V 3 bases and J 5 bases, with 18 bases left between them. The CDR3 sequence: CASSEHWGGAEDTQYF. The CDR3 coding sequence is TGTGCCAGCAGTGAGCACTGGGGGGGGGCCGAAGATACGCAGTATTTT.

There are a few counts of this clone. The chain recombines TRBV2 with TRBJ1-5, with D possibly matching TRBD1 (5 bases). The germline V gene has CDR1 SNHLY and CDR2 FYNNEI. The CDR3 contains 15 residues. The ends were cut back, 6 bases at V and 5 bases at J, with 17 bases in the middle. The CDR3 region is CASSRGQGGHQPQHF. CDR3 coding DNA: TGTGCCAGCAGCCGAGGCCAGGGAGGCCATCAGCCCCAGCATTTT.